The present TCR beta chain was sequenced within a study of cytomegalovirus exposure and HLA in healthy donors. For the study at large: An analysis done earlier identified 90 million to 120 million unique TCR beta sequences from about 179 million T cells. The study, taken as a whole, reports: A later analysis linked a missense variant in DCLRE1C to the trimming of TCR beta V and J genes. There were a few CMV-associated chains whose specificity for CMV antigens was confirmed in vitro. In presence/absence analyses, roughly uniform sequencing depth across donors was assumed.

As to this clone: The antigen is undetermined.

The germline gives CDR1 SGHAT, CDR2 FQNNGV. V was clipped by 0 bases and J by 7 bases, with 10 bases between them. CDR3 length: 14 amino acids. Both 60 Vbeta primers and 13 Jbeta primers went into the PCR. Clones were sequenced by immunoSEQ multiplex PCR, and TCRdb holds only the in-frame ones, with some missing. Of about 190,000 clones in the sample, roughly four fifths were seen once. This chain joins TRBV11-2 and TRBJ2-1; D is possibly TRBD1 (6 bases). The sample consisted of PBMCs. The TCR was taken from a young woman in good health and CMV-seropositive. CDR3 in DNA: TGTGCCAGCAGCTTAGATAGACAGGCAAATGAGCAGTTCTTC. Protein sequence: CASSLDRQANEQFF.